This T cell receptor (beta chain) stems from a study of neurological immune-mediated disorders. This clonotype was seen many times. The authors produced cDNA by 5'RACE using 10-nucleotide random UMIs. TCRdb itself ran the 5' RACE reads through MiXCR, one entry per CDR3 protein. The table has fewer than 35,000 distinct CDR3 sequences, 4.6% seen once. The CDR3 extends over 13 amino acids. Trimming took 3 bases from V and 4 from J, leaving 7 bases between them. Germline loops: CDR1 DFQATT, CDR2 SNEGSKA (reference sequence). Input material: PBMCs. The rearrangement uses TRBV20-1 and TRBJ1-6; D ambiguous. This clonotype was obtained from a man aged 18 to 35 in good health. The CDR3 loop is CSARPQYNSPLHF. Here the CDR3 DNA reads TGCAGTGCTAGGCCCCAGTATAATTCACCCCTCCACTTT.